A selection of T cell receptor beta chains follows, all from one sample in a study of patients and donors after allogeneic stem cell transplantation. TCRdb used MiXCR to reprocess the RT-PCR reads, holding one entry per CDR3 protein. Among some 200,000 distinct CDR3 sequences listed, around two fifths were seen once. Sequenced sample: blood, either unsorted or a sorted T cell fraction (not recorded which). The receptors come from a human donor who was either an allogeneic HSCT recipient or a stem cell or donor lymphocyte infusion donor (not recorded which). It is not recorded whose cells these are; they may come from a transplant donor. CDR3s include the opening cysteine and the closing phenylalanine or tryptophan.

v_call	cdr3_aa
TRBV24-1	CAASEGLNYGYTF
TRBV2	CASTGVVGTEAFF
TRBV24-1	CATSDSSPVGGNEQFF
TRBV10-3	CAISGEPGLAGVHEQYF
TRBV9	CASSDRISGNTIYF
TRBV4-1	CASSQDPTLDRFYGYTF
TRBV4-1	CASSQYRDGGLAGEVEQFF
TRBV7-8	CASSLGLYTGELFF
TRBV3-1	CASSQGASYGYTF
TRBV20-1	CSASTTSGRIHEQYF
TRBV4-3	CASSQDWAGVYNEQFF
TRBV27	CASSQSSPTEAFF
TRBV20-1	CSASSGSNQPQHF
TRBV7-8	CASSLFPWLRTDTQYF
TRBV7-9	CASSLAWGAAFF
TRBV12-3/TRBV12-4	CASSGVTGELFF
TRBV6-2/TRBV6-3	CASSSSPFRADGYTF
TRBV7-9	CASSGQATGHYGYTF
TRBV2	CASSLDRGPGQPQHF
TRBV7-6	CASSLGGLSTDTQYF
TRBV6-2/TRBV6-3	CASSYFGVRDTEAFF
TRBV7-9	CASSLVGRTEAFF
TRBV12-3/TRBV12-4	CASTPEGTGELFF
TRBV4-1	CASSQDRTSPTYNSPLHF
TRBV5-1	CASSLGPELGQAYEQYF
TRBV7-9	CASSLGKNTEAFF
TRBV7-3	CASSLRDDGELFF
TRBV29-1	CSVAGGGGYTF
TRBV20-1	CNPGGSTDTQYF
TRBV7-2	CASSPEGGSLETQYF
TRBV3-1	CASSLVLGEQFF
TRBV6-1	CASNWDRFYGYTF
TRBV13	CASSLRPFGQGSPYEQYF